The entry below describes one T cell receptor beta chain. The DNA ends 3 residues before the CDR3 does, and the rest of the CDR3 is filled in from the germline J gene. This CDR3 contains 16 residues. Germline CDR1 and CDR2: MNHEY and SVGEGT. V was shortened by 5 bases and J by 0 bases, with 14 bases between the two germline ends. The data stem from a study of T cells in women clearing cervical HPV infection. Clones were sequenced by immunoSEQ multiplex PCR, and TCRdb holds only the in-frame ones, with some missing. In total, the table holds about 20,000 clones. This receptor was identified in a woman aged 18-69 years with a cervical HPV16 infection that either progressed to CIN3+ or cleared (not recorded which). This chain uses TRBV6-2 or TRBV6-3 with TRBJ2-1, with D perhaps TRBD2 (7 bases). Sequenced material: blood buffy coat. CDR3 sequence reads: CASSTPGGYSYNEQFF. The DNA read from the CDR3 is TGTGCCAGCAGTACCCCGGGGGGCTACTCCTACAATGAG.